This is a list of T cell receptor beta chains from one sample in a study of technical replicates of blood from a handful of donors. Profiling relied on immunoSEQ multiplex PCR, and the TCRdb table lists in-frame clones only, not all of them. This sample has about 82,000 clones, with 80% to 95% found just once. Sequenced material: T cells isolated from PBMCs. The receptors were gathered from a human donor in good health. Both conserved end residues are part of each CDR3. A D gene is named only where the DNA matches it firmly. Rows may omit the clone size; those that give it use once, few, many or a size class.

CDR3nt: TGTGCTAGTGCCACGGGGGCGGGGGGCCTAACAGATACGCAGTATTTT; CDR3aa: CASATGAGGLTDTQYF; j_gene: TRBJ2-3; abundance: -; d_gene: TRBD2; v_gene: TRBV12-5
CDR3nt: TGTGCCAGCAGCGCCCTTACAGGGTCCAAAAACATTCAGTACTTC; CDR3aa: CASSALTGSKNIQYF; j_gene: TRBJ2-4; abundance: -; d_gene: -; v_gene: TRBV11-2
CDR3nt: TGCAGTGCTAGTAGGGGGGGGCAGTTCTTC; CDR3aa: CSASRGGQFF; j_gene: TRBJ2-1; abundance: -; d_gene: -; v_gene: TRBV20-1
CDR3nt: TGCGCCAGCAGCCGGGACAGTAACACTGAAGCTTTCTTT; CDR3aa: CASSRDSNTEAFF; j_gene: TRBJ1-1; abundance: -; d_gene: TRBD1; v_gene: TRBV5-1
CDR3nt: TGTGCCAGTAGTATCGGTGGGAGTAGTCGCGCTTTCTTT; CDR3aa: CASSIGGSSRAFF; j_gene: TRBJ1-1; abundance: -; d_gene: -; v_gene: TRBV19
CDR3nt: TGTGCCAGCAGCTTAAGGTCGGGTTCCACAGATACGCAGTATTTT; CDR3aa: CASSLRSGSTDTQYF; j_gene: TRBJ2-3; abundance: -; d_gene: -; v_gene: TRBV5-4
CDR3nt: TGTGCCAGCAGTCCCAGGGGGTCTGGGGCCAACGTCCTGACTTTC; CDR3aa: CASSPRGSGANVLTF; j_gene: TRBJ2-6; abundance: once; d_gene: TRBD1; v_gene: TRBV27
CDR3nt: TGTGCCAGCATTCCTGGGACATTTTACTCCTACGAGCAGTACTTC; CDR3aa: CASIPGTFYSYEQYF; j_gene: TRBJ2-7; abundance: once; d_gene: -; v_gene: TRBV2
CDR3nt: TGTGCCAGCAGCCGGCACTCGAACAGGGGGCTGGGCACTGAAGCTTTCTTT; CDR3aa: CASSRHSNRGLGTEAFF; j_gene: TRBJ1-1; abundance: -; d_gene: TRBD1; v_gene: TRBV14
CDR3nt: TGTGCCAGCAGTTCCCGACTAGCGGGGGGGCGGGAGCAGTACTTC; CDR3aa: CASSSRLAGGREQYF; j_gene: TRBJ2-7; abundance: -; d_gene: TRBD2; v_gene: TRBV27
CDR3nt: TGTGCCAGCAGCTTAGCGACCCCGGGACAGTTCAATCAGCCCCAGCATTTT; CDR3aa: CASSLATPGQFNQPQHF; j_gene: TRBJ1-5; abundance: -; d_gene: TRBD1; v_gene: TRBV7-9
CDR3nt: TGCGCCAGCAGCCCTAGGACAGGAACTAATGAAAAACTGTTTTTT; CDR3aa: CASSPRTGTNEKLFF; j_gene: TRBJ1-4; abundance: -; d_gene: TRBD1; v_gene: TRBV5-1
CDR3nt: TGTGCCAGCAGTTACTCTAAGACAGGGGGGAACTATGGCTACACCTTC; CDR3aa: CASSYSKTGGNYGYTF; j_gene: TRBJ1-2; abundance: -; d_gene: TRBD1; v_gene: TRBV6-5
CDR3nt: TGTGCCAGCAGCGGAGGGGGCTATGGGTACGAGCAGTACTTC; CDR3aa: CASSGGGYGYEQYF; j_gene: TRBJ2-7; abundance: -; d_gene: -; v_gene: TRBV7-9
CDR3nt: TGTGCCAGCAGAGAGGGACAGGGTCGGGAAAAACTGTTTTTT; CDR3aa: CASREGQGREKLFF; j_gene: TRBJ1-4; abundance: -; d_gene: TRBD1; v_gene: TRBV5-8
CDR3nt: TGTGCCAGCAGCTTGGAACGGTTTGGCTACACCTTC; CDR3aa: CASSLERFGYTF; j_gene: TRBJ1-2; abundance: -; d_gene: -; v_gene: TRBV5-6
CDR3nt: TGCGCCAGCAGCCAAGGCGCCAGGTGGAACTATGGCTACACCTTC; CDR3aa: CASSQGARWNYGYTF; j_gene: TRBJ1-2; abundance: once; d_gene: -; v_gene: TRBV4-1
CDR3nt: TGTGCCAGCAGCTTAGAGGGTTCGAACACCGGGGAGCTGTTTTTT; CDR3aa: CASSLEGSNTGELFF; j_gene: TRBJ2-2; abundance: -; d_gene: -; v_gene: TRBV5-6
CDR3nt: TGTGCCAGCAGTTTTAGCGGGAGGGCCGAAGATGAGCAGTTCTTC; CDR3aa: CASSFSGRAEDEQFF; j_gene: TRBJ2-1; abundance: -; d_gene: TRBD2; v_gene: TRBV28
CDR3nt: TGTGCCAGCAGCCCCGGGACAGGCTACTACGAGCAGTACTTC; CDR3aa: CASSPGTGYYEQYF; j_gene: TRBJ2-7; abundance: -; d_gene: TRBD1; v_gene: TRBV27
CDR3nt: TGTGCCAGCAGCTTTAGTAGCGGGAGCTACGAGCAGTACTTC; CDR3aa: CASSFSSGSYEQYF; j_gene: TRBJ2-7; abundance: -; d_gene: TRBD2; v_gene: TRBV5-4
CDR3nt: TGTGCCAGTAGTACTGGACAGTCGAGGAGTGGCTACACCTTC; CDR3aa: CASSTGQSRSGYTF; j_gene: TRBJ1-2; abundance: -; d_gene: -; v_gene: TRBV19
CDR3nt: TGTGCCAGTAGTGCCCTCGCGCTGACAGGGGTCGAGCAGTACTTC; CDR3aa: CASSALALTGVEQYF; j_gene: TRBJ2-7; abundance: -; d_gene: TRBD1; v_gene: TRBV19
CDR3nt: TGTGCCAGCAGTTATCCCCCAGGGTTGAACACCGGGGAGCTGTTTTTT; CDR3aa: CASSYPPGLNTGELFF; j_gene: TRBJ2-2; abundance: -; d_gene: -; v_gene: TRBV6-5
CDR3nt: TGTGCCAGTAGTATAAACCGGAATCAGCCCCAGCATTTT; CDR3aa: CASSINRNQPQHF; j_gene: TRBJ1-5; abundance: -; d_gene: -; v_gene: TRBV19
CDR3nt: TGTGCCAGCAGCCCCCGACTAGCGGGAGAAGATACGCAGTATTTT; CDR3aa: CASSPRLAGEDTQYF; j_gene: TRBJ2-3; abundance: -; d_gene: TRBD2; v_gene: TRBV4-2
CDR3nt: TGTGCCAGCAGCCCGTGGTCTAGCGGTAACAATGAGCAGTTCTTC; CDR3aa: CASSPWSSGNNEQFF; j_gene: TRBJ2-1; abundance: -; d_gene: TRBD2; v_gene: TRBV7-9
CDR3nt: TGCGCCAGCAGCCTTCCCAAGGGGACTTCCCCGGGGGGAAACACCATATATTTT; CDR3aa: CASSLPKGTSPGGNTIYF; j_gene: TRBJ1-3; abundance: -; d_gene: -; v_gene: TRBV4-1
CDR3nt: TGTGCCAGCAGTTCCTACAGATCCGGCTACACCTTC; CDR3aa: CASSSYRSGYTF; j_gene: TRBJ1-2; abundance: -; d_gene: -; v_gene: TRBV28
CDR3nt: TGTGCCAGCAGCTTAGAGGCGGCTAGTTACGGGGAGCTGTTTTTT; CDR3aa: CASSLEAASYGELFF; j_gene: TRBJ2-2; abundance: -; d_gene: -; v_gene: TRBV11-1
CDR3nt: TGTGCCACCAGCAGAGATCGGGGCAGGGGGAACACTGAAGCTTTCTTT; CDR3aa: CATSRDRGRGNTEAFF; j_gene: TRBJ1-1; abundance: -; d_gene: -; v_gene: TRBV15
CDR3nt: TGTGCCAGCAGCCCAACGGGACTAGCGGGGGAAGAGACCCAGTACTTC; CDR3aa: CASSPTGLAGEETQYF; j_gene: TRBJ2-5; abundance: -; d_gene: TRBD2; v_gene: TRBV5-5
CDR3nt: TGTGCCAGCAGCTTAGCGGGAGCTGGGGACGAGCAGTACTTC; CDR3aa: CASSLAGAGDEQYF; j_gene: TRBJ2-7; abundance: -; d_gene: -; v_gene: TRBV7-6
CDR3nt: TGTGCCAGCAGTGTTTCCTTAACAGGGTTGGGGACCCAGTACTTC; CDR3aa: CASSVSLTGLGTQYF; j_gene: TRBJ2-5; abundance: -; d_gene: -; v_gene: TRBV27
CDR3nt: TGTGCCAGCAGTCCGGACTACCTCAGGGAAGATACGCAGTATTTT; CDR3aa: CASSPDYLREDTQYF; j_gene: TRBJ2-3; abundance: -; d_gene: -; v_gene: TRBV4-2
CDR3nt: TGTGCCAGCAGCCCGGGGGGGGCGAAAAATGAAAAACTGTTTTTT; CDR3aa: CASSPGGAKNEKLFF; j_gene: TRBJ1-4; abundance: -; d_gene: -; v_gene: TRBV21-1
CDR3nt: TGTGCCAGCAGTCCATGGACAGGGGGGGAGACCCAGTACTTC; CDR3aa: CASSPWTGGETQYF; j_gene: TRBJ2-5; abundance: -; d_gene: TRBD1; v_gene: TRBV27
CDR3nt: TGCGCCAGCAGCCAAGATCCAGGTCTTAGCGGGAGCTCCTACAATGAGCAGTTCTTC; CDR3aa: CASSQDPGLSGSSYNEQFF; j_gene: TRBJ2-1; abundance: -; d_gene: TRBD2; v_gene: TRBV4-1
CDR3nt: TGTGCCAGCAGCGCCGGGACAGCCTACGAGCAGTACTTC; CDR3aa: CASSAGTAYEQYF; j_gene: TRBJ2-7; abundance: -; d_gene: TRBD1; v_gene: TRBV5-6
CDR3nt: TGTGCCAGCAGTCCCCACGGTCAGCCCCAGCATTTT; CDR3aa: CASSPHGQPQHF; j_gene: TRBJ1-5; abundance: once; d_gene: -; v_gene: TRBV28
CDR3nt: TGTGCCAGCAGTAGAGGACTAGCGGGAGGTGGGTACTTC; CDR3aa: CASSRGLAGGGYF; j_gene: TRBJ2-7; abundance: -; d_gene: TRBD2; v_gene: TRBV28
CDR3nt: TGTGCCAGCAGCTTAGAGAAGGTCGGGTACGAGCAGTACTTC; CDR3aa: CASSLEKVGYEQYF; j_gene: TRBJ2-7; abundance: -; d_gene: -; v_gene: TRBV11-2
CDR3nt: TGTGCCAGCAGTGAAGGGTGGAGCTCCTACGAGCAGTACTTC; CDR3aa: CASSEGWSSYEQYF; j_gene: TRBJ2-7; abundance: once; d_gene: -; v_gene: TRBV6-1
CDR3nt: TGTGCCAGCAGCGCCGCCGGGACAGGTGACGAGCAGTACTTC; CDR3aa: CASSAAGTGDEQYF; j_gene: TRBJ2-7; abundance: -; d_gene: TRBD1; v_gene: TRBV11-3
CDR3nt: TGTGCCAGCAGTTCCCTCGGCGGGAGCTCCTACAATGAGCAGTTCTTC; CDR3aa: CASSSLGGSSYNEQFF; j_gene: TRBJ2-1; abundance: -; d_gene: TRBD2; v_gene: TRBV7-9
CDR3nt: TGTGCCAGCAGTTTTGGGGGCAACACTGAAGCTTTCTTT; CDR3aa: CASSFGGNTEAFF; j_gene: TRBJ1-1; abundance: -; d_gene: -; v_gene: TRBV7-3
CDR3nt: TGCGCCAGCAGGGAGGCCGGGGGGCTTGCCTATGGCTACACCTTC; CDR3aa: CASREAGGLAYGYTF; j_gene: TRBJ1-2; abundance: -; d_gene: -; v_gene: TRBV5-1
CDR3nt: TGTGCCAGCAGTGAAGCGCTCGGTGGTCTAGCGAACAATGAGCAGTTCTTC; CDR3aa: CASSEALGGLANNEQFF; j_gene: TRBJ2-1; abundance: -; d_gene: -; v_gene: TRBV6-1
CDR3nt: TGTGCCAGCAGCTTAGATCATGAAGAGATGCGGGACGAGCAGTACTTC; CDR3aa: CASSLDHEEMRDEQYF; j_gene: TRBJ2-7; abundance: -; d_gene: -; v_gene: TRBV11-2